The rows below give T cell receptor beta chains drawn from one sample of a study of blood T cells in healthy people across ages. In TCRdb, the 5' RACE reads were re-called with MiXCR into one record per CDR3 protein. The top ten clones hold 13% of a sample with 650,000 to 1,000,000 distinct CDR3 sequences, 35% to 40% of them seen once. The sequenced sample consisted of blood. These receptors all stem from a young man in good health. CDR3s include the opening cysteine and the closing phenylalanine or tryptophan.

V | CDR3
TRBV12-3/TRBV12-4 | CASSLLTSGGTGELFF
TRBV9 | CASSSDRGLYGYTF
TRBV7-8 | CASSLRPDPSITYEQYF
TRBV20-1 | CSARDQGNYNEQFF
TRBV12-3/TRBV12-4 | CASSFTTARNEKLFF
TRBV20-1 | CSARVTGRERSNQPQHF
TRBV9 | CASSPQAGGLQETQYF
TRBV27 | CASSSSGTTLGNEQFF
TRBV30 | CAWSVREGEQYF
TRBV12-3/TRBV12-4 | CASSPRDFTYEQYF
TRBV10-3 | CAISPSGSTPVVYEQYF
TRBV2 | CASIAGTGGNQPQHF
TRBV20-1 | CSANGQAPEAFF
TRBV20-1 | CSARDEGSFGFAEAFF
TRBV4-3 | CASSQEAPGGTHNEQFF
TRBV15 | CATSRDPGRGTDTQYF
TRBV12-3/TRBV12-4 | CASSLTVGEQYF
TRBV4-3 | CASSQDRGPYEQYF
TRBV30 | CAWSARNEAFF
TRBV20-1 | CSANPESSYEQYF
TRBV10-2 | CASSGSVEAFF
TRBV6-5 | CASSYGGTGDNEQFF
TRBV12-3/TRBV12-4 | CASSSFYRGSSGELFF
TRBV4-1 | CASSPIRGSHNEQFF
TRBV13 | CASSSDFPSSYNEQYF
TRBV28 | CASRRVYNEQYF
TRBV5-1 | CASSWGGGSSYNEQFF
TRBV27 | CASSFRGAREIGTDTQYF
TRBV6-4 | CASSEEATYEQYF
TRBV12-3/TRBV12-4 | CASSSERASSYNEQFF
TRBV12-3/TRBV12-4 | CASSSDRDLPYF
TRBV6-1 | CVSSRSTGEDEKLFF
TRBV7-2 | CASSLGFLAIPFQETQYF
TRBV6-5 | CASSYSRASRETQYF
TRBV7-9 | CASSSPPIAGGREGRDTQYF